Listed below are T cell receptor beta chains from one sample, sequenced in a study of a mutant IDH1 vaccine in newly diagnosed glioma. Which antigens these TCRs recognize remains unknown. Using immunoSEQ multiplex PCR, the repertoire was profiled, and TCRdb retains in-frame clones only, with some absent. The table includes approximately 39,000 clones, roughly four fifths detected once. This material consisted of PBMCs, taken from a glioma patient whose treatment included an IDH1 peptide vaccine. The source is a man aged 50-60 years with glioma. CDR3s include the opening cysteine and the closing phenylalanine or tryptophan. Each record gives: CDR3 protein, CDR3 DNA, clone size, D gene, J gene, V gene. The D gene is left open where the match is weak. The size of a clone is reported for some rows only, either as once, few or many, or as a class for expanded clones.

CASSPRDRAHGYTF	TGTGCCAGCAGCCCCCGGGACAGGGCGCATGGCTACACCTTC	NA	TRBD1	TRBJ1-2	TRBV9
CASSPPGQGDEQFF	TGTGCCAGCTCACCACCGGGACAGGGGGATGAGCAGTTCTTC	NA	TRBD1	TRBJ2-1	TRBV18
CASSQDLGEGGYEQYF	TGCGCCAGCAGCCAAGATCTCGGGGAGGGGGGGTACGAGCAGTACTTC	NA	NA	TRBJ2-7	TRBV4-1
CASSPPYRNTEAFF	TGCGCCAGCAGCCCCCCCTACAGGAACACTGAAGCTTTCTTT	few	NA	TRBJ1-1	TRBV4-1
CASSGGGLTTDTQYF	TGCGCCAGCAGTGGTGGAGGCCTGACCACAGATACGCAGTATTTT	NA	NA	TRBJ2-3	TRBV5-1
CASSPGQGDTGELFF	TGTGCCAGCAGTCCCGGACAGGGGGACACCGGGGAGCTGTTTTTT	NA	TRBD1	TRBJ2-2	TRBV6-5
CASSPIADTEAFF	TGTGCCAGCAGCCCCATAGCGGACACTGAAGCTTTCTTT	NA	NA	TRBJ1-1	TRBV9
CAWSGGSGGVIYNEQFF	TGTGCCTGGAGTGGGGGTAGCGGGGGAGTCATTTACAATGAGCAGTTCTTC	NA	TRBD2	TRBJ2-1	TRBV30
CASSERGQPSYGYTF	TGTGCCAGCAGTGAAAGGGGACAGCCTTCCTATGGCTACACCTTC	NA	TRBD1	TRBJ1-2	TRBV2
CASSPPDRAKQYF	TGTGCCAGCAGCCCCCCCGACAGGGCAAAGCAGTACTTC	NA	TRBD1	TRBJ2-7	TRBV7-8
CASLRADYGYTF	TGTGCCAGCCTCAGGGCCGACTATGGCTACACCTTC	NA	NA	TRBJ1-2	TRBV19
CASSLVRGGSTDTQYF	TGCGCCAGCAGCTTGGTTAGGGGGGGGAGCACAGATACGCAGTATTTT	NA	NA	TRBJ2-3	TRBV5-1
CASSPTSGRGKGAYEQYF	TGTGCCAGCTCACCAACTAGCGGGAGAGGGAAAGGGGCCTACGAGCAGTACTTC	NA	TRBD2	TRBJ2-7	TRBV18
CARSSGRGTATEAFF	TGTGCCAGAAGCTCTGGGAGGGGGACGGCCACTGAAGCTTTCTTT	NA	NA	TRBJ1-1	TRBV5-3
CASNGHSNTEAFF	TGTGCCAGCAATGGACATTCGAACACTGAAGCTTTCTTT	NA	NA	TRBJ1-1	TRBV2
CASSLGEGTEAFF	TGCGCCAGCAGCTTGGGTGAGGGCACTGAAGCTTTCTTT	NA	NA	TRBJ1-1	TRBV5-1
CASSYGGRNEQYF	TGTGCCAGCAGTTACGGAGGAAGGAACGAGCAGTACTTC	NA	NA	TRBJ2-7	TRBV6-5
CASSEFRGPYEQYF	TGTGCCAGCAGTGAATTTCGGGGGCCTTACGAGCAGTACTTC	NA	NA	TRBJ2-7	TRBV2
CASSFSSGDYGYTF	TGCGCCAGCAGCTTTTCCTCGGGGGACTATGGCTACACCTTC	once	NA	TRBJ1-2	TRBV5-1
CASSLRTSGTGETQYF	TGCGCCAGCAGCTTGAGGACGAGCGGCACTGGGGAGACCCAGTACTTC	NA	NA	TRBJ2-5	TRBV5-1
CASSRPGQGGYGYTF	TGTGCCAGCAGCCGCCCGGGACAGGGAGGCTATGGCTACACCTTC	NA	TRBD1	TRBJ1-2	TRBV7-2
CASSLGTSGSWDEQFF	TGTGCCAGCAGCCTAGGGACTAGCGGGAGTTGGGATGAGCAGTTCTTC	NA	TRBD2	TRBJ2-1	TRBV9
CASSPTGGTYEQYF	TGCGCCAGCAGTCCCACGGGAGGGACCTACGAGCAGTACTTC	NA	TRBD2	TRBJ2-7	TRBV5-1
CASSRPDTYYGYTF	TGTGCCAGCTCACGGCCGGACACCTACTATGGCTACACCTTC	NA	NA	TRBJ1-2	TRBV18
CASSPSAIYGYTF	TGTGCCAGCAGTCCCTCAGCGATCTATGGCTACACCTTC	few	NA	TRBJ1-2	TRBV27
CASSEPTRTSGTHEQFF	TGTGCCAGCAGTGAACCGACTCGGACTAGCGGGACCCATGAGCAGTTCTTC	NA	TRBD2	TRBJ2-1	TRBV6-1
CASSIIRGSGSYNEQFF	TGTGCCAGTAGTATTATTCGAGGGTCGGGCTCCTACAATGAGCAGTTCTTC	NA	NA	TRBJ2-1	TRBV19
CASSHQVTGELFF	TGCGCCAGCAGCCACCAGGTGACCGGGGAGCTGTTTTTT	NA	NA	TRBJ2-2	TRBV4-1
CASKEGASGYTF	TGTGCCAGCAAGGAGGGGGCGAGCGGCTACACCTTC	NA	TRBD1	TRBJ1-2	TRBV2
CASSVAGGASETQYF	TGTGCCAGCAGCGTGGCCGGGGGAGCCTCTGAGACCCAGTACTTC	NA	NA	TRBJ2-5	TRBV9
CASSLKLAGDNEQFF	TGTGCCAGCAGCTTGAAACTAGCGGGGGACAATGAGCAGTTCTTC	NA	TRBD2	TRBJ2-1	TRBV5-4
CASSKGGTDTQYF	TGTGCCAGCAGTAAGGGCGGCACAGATACGCAGTATTTT	NA	NA	TRBJ2-3	TRBV2
CASSLAAQDTQYF	TGTGCCAGCAGCTTAGCGGCCCAAGATACGCAGTATTTT	NA	NA	TRBJ2-3	TRBV7-2
CASSLVGQRETQYF	TGTGCCAGCAGCTTGGTAGGACAGAGAGAGACCCAGTACTTC	NA	NA	TRBJ2-5	TRBV5-6
CASSPTWGDTQYF	TGTGCCAGCAGCCCCACTTGGGGGGATACGCAGTATTTT	NA	NA	TRBJ2-3	TRBV9
CASSGGGLANYNEQFF	TGTGCCAGCAGCGGCGGGGGGTTAGCGAACTACAATGAGCAGTTCTTC	once	TRBD2	TRBJ2-1	TRBV7-8
CASSSGLAGYNEQFF	TGTGCCAGCAGCTCGGGACTAGCGGGTTACAATGAGCAGTTCTTC	NA	TRBD2	TRBJ2-1	TRBV6-4
CASRGRETQYF	TGTGCCAGCAGGGGTAGGGAGACCCAGTACTTC	once	NA	TRBJ2-5	TRBV6-5
CASSLATNPNTEAFF	TGTGCCAGCAGTCTCGCGACAAATCCGAACACTGAAGCTTTCTTT	NA	NA	TRBJ1-1	TRBV27
CASTKTVSSYEQYF	TGTGCCAGTACGAAGACAGTCAGCTCCTACGAGCAGTACTTC	once	NA	TRBJ2-7	TRBV19
CASSLAGRTGELFF	TGTGCCAGTAGTTTGGCAGGGAGGACCGGGGAGCTGTTTTTT	once	NA	TRBJ2-2	TRBV19
CASGLGGYGYTF	TGTGCCAGCGGCCTAGGGGGCTATGGCTACACCTTC	NA	NA	TRBJ1-2	TRBV7-2
CASSPRTGSGEQYF	TGTGCCAGCTCTCCGAGGACAGGGAGCGGCGAGCAGTACTTC	NA	TRBD1	TRBJ2-7	TRBV18
CAWSQHRGAQPQHF	TGTGCCTGGAGCCAACACAGGGGAGCTCAGCCCCAGCATTTT	once	TRBD1	TRBJ1-5	TRBV30
CASSGGLADTYEQYF	TGTGCCAGCAGTGGGGGACTAGCGGATACCTACGAGCAGTACTTC	once	TRBD2	TRBJ2-7	TRBV27
CASSSEMNTEAFF	TGTGCCAGCAGTTCCGAGATGAACACTGAAGCTTTCTTT	NA	NA	TRBJ1-1	TRBV11-2
CASSPKGTGELFF	TGTGCCAGCTCCCCCAAGGGGACCGGGGAGCTGTTTTTT	NA	NA	TRBJ2-2	TRBV18
CASSETGTLFSPLHF	TGTGCCAGCAGTGAAACCGGGACACTATTTTCACCCCTCCACTTT	NA	NA	TRBJ1-6	TRBV6-1
CASSSYTRTKNIQYF	TGTGCCAGCAGTTCGTATACTAGGACTAAAAACATTCAGTACTTC	NA	NA	TRBJ2-4	TRBV27
CASMRREGLYEQYF	TGTGCCAGCATGAGGCGGGAAGGACTCTACGAGCAGTACTTC	NA	NA	TRBJ2-7	TRBV6-5
CASSVEVKGDTQYF	TGTGCCAGCAGCGTAGAGGTGAAAGGAGATACGCAGTATTTT	once	NA	TRBJ2-3	TRBV9
CASSLEKGRTEAFF	TGTGCCAGCAGCTTAGAGAAGGGGCGCACTGAAGCTTTCTTT	NA	NA	TRBJ1-1	TRBV11-2
CASSFFGYGYTF	TGTGCCAGCAGTTTTTTTGGGTATGGCTACACCTTC	once	NA	TRBJ1-2	TRBV28
CASSPPASYEQYF	TGTGCCAGCTCACCACCGGCCAGCTACGAGCAGTACTTC	NA	NA	TRBJ2-7	TRBV18
CASSLGTSGRHGSYEQYF	TGCGCCAGCAGCCTCGGGACTAGCGGGAGGCACGGATCCTACGAGCAGTACTTC	NA	TRBD2	TRBJ2-7	TRBV5-1
CASSPDRANYGYTF	TGTGCCAGCAGCCCCGACAGGGCTAACTATGGCTACACCTTC	NA	TRBD1	TRBJ1-2	TRBV7-8
CASSPTVAVAKNIQYF	TGTGCCAGCAGCCCGACGGTGGCGGTAGCCAAAAACATTCAGTACTTC	NA	NA	TRBJ2-4	TRBV7-9